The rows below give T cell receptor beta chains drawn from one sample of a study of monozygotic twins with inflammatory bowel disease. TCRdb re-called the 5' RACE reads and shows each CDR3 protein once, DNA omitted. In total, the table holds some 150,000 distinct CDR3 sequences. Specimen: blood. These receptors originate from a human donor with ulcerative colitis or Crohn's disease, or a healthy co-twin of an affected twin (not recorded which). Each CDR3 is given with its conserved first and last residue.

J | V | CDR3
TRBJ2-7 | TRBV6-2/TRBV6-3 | CASSRHTPPLEQYF
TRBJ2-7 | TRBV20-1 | CSAHAGSGASYEQYF
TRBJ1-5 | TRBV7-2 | CASSLVGRRGLQQPQHF
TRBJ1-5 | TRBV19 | CASSIGPRSNQPQHF
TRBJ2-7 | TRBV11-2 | CASSPRFGTGYEQYF
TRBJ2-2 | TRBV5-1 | CASSETELGELFF
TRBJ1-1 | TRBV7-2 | CASSLDVRGTEAFF
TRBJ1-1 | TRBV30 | CAWSAGGPRGTEAFF
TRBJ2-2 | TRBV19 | CASSSPGQGNTGELFF
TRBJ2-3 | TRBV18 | CASSPRASRPWTETLTDTQYF
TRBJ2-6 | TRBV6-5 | CASSYWRTGTPGANVLTF
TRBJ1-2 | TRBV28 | CASRTPGTSGYTF
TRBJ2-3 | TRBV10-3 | CAISGGPGSTDTQYF
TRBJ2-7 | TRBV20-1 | CSAREARYYEQYF
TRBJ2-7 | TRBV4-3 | CASSQAIAGGPYEQYF
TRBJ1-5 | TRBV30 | CAWSPDSNQPQHF
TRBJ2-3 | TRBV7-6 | CASSLAIGQGNTDTQYF
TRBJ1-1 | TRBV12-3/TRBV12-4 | CASSSPRMNTEAFF
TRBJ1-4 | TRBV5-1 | CASSLEGVSDEKLFF
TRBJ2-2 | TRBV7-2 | CASSPRTIWGNTGELFF